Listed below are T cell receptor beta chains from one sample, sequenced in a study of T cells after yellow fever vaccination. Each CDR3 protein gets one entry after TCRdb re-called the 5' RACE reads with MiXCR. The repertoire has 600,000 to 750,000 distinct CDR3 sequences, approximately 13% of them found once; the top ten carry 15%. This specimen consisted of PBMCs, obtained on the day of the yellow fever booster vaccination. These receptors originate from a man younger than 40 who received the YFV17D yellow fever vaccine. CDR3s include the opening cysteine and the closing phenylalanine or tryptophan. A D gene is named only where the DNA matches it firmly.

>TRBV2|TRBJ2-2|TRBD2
CASSTSGFNTGELFF
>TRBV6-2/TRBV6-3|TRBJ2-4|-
CASSSQGTAKNIQYF
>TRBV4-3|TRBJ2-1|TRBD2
CASSRHSTSGTSYNEQFF
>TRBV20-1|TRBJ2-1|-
CSARVSENEQFF
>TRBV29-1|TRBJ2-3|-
CSVEDPNRGGTDTQYF
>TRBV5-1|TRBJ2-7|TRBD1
CASINDRADYEQYF
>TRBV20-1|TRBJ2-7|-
CSARGTGSGEQYF
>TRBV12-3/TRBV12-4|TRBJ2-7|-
CASSLFVQNYEQYF
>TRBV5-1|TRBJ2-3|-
CASGPSGTQYF
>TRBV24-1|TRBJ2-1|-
CATSNYNEQFF
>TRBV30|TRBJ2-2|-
CAWTRATNTGELFF
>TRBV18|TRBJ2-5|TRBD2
CASSPPLAGVETQYF
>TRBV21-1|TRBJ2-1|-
CASSNGLVGEQFF
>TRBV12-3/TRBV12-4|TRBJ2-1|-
CASSPGWRGNEQFF
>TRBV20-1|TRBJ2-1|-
CSAFAGSVNNEQFF
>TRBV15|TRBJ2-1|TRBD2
CATSGTSGRRNEQFF
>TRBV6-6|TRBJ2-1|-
CASSFDSNEQFF
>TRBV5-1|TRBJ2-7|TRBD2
CASSFGGTSEQYF
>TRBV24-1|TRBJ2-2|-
CATSAFLGVPGRNTGELFF
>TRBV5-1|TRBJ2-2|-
CASSSRGTGELFF
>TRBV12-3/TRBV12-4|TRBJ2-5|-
CASSLNGPTETQYF
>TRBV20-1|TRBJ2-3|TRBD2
CSARLTSGSTDTQYF
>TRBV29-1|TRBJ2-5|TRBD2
CSVGGTSGRVLETQYF
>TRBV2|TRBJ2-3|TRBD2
CASSELAGGRADTQYF